In its sample, the clone carrying this T cell receptor (beta chain) was seen a few times. Its antigen is currently unknown. Trimming stripped 1 base from V and 6 bases from J, with 6 bases between. The germline V gene has CDR1 KGHSH and CDR2 LQKENI. This CDR3 comprises 12 residues. Assay used: immunoSEQ multiplex PCR; TCRdb lists only in-frame clones, some missing. The table includes under 200,000 clones, 90% to 95% detected once. The data derive from a study of shared clonotypes between healthy human individuals. Findings of the study overall: Naive CD4 clonotypes overlapped across a handful of donors at roughly 5.1%. Relative to memory subsets, naive subsets generally showed larger estimated richness. Against clonotypes common to all four donors, non-shared ones had lower generation probabilities.

The chain links TRBV18 to TRBJ1-2, with D possibly TRBD1 on 5 matching bases. Sequenced: naive CD4+ T cells sorted from blood. The subset here: CD45RA+ positively selected. The source of this sequence is a woman aged 25 to 39 in good health. This CDR3 is CASSPRGNGYTF. For the CDR3, the DNA is TGTGCCAGCTCACCACGGGGGAATGGCTACACCTTC. Full variable domain (missing parts from reference TRBV18 and TRBJ1-2): NAGVMQNPRHLVRRRGQEARLRCSPMKGHSHVYWYRQLPEEGLKFMVYLQKENIIDESGMPKERFSAEFPKEGPSILRIQQVVRGDSAAYFCASSPRGNGYTFGSGTRLTVV.